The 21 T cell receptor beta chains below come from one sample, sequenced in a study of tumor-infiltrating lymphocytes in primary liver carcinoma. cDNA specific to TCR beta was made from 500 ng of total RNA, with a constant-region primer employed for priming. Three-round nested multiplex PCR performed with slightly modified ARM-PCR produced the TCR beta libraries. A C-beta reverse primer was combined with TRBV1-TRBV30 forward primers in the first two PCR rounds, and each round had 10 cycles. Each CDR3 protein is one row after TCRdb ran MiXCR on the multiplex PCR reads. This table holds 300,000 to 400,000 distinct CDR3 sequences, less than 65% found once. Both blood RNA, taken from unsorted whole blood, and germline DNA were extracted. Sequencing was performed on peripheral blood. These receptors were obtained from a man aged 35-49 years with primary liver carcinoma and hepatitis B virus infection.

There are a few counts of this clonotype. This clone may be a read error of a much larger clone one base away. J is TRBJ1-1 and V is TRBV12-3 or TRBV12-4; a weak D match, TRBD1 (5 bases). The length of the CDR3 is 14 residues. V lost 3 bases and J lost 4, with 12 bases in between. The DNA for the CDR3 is TGTGCCAGCAGTTTGCAGGGAAGGATCACTGAAGCTTTCTTT. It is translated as CASSLQGRITEAFF.

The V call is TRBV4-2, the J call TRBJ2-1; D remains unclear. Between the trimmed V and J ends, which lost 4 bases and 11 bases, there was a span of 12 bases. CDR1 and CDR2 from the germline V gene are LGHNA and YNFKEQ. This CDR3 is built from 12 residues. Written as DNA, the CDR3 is TGTGCCAGCAGCCGAGATCTGACTCAGCAGTTCTTC. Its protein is CASSRDLTQQFF.

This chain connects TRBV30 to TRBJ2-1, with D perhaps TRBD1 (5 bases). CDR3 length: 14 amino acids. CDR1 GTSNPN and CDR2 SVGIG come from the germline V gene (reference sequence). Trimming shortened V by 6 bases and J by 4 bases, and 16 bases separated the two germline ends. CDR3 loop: CACSMGLIYNEQFF. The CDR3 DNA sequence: TGTGCCTGCAGTATGGGGCTAATTTACAATGAGCAGTTCTTC.

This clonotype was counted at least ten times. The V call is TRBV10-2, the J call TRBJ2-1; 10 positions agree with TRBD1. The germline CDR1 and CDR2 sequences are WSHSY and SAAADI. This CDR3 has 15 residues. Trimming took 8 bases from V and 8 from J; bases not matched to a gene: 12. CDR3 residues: CASSPWGDRGDEQFF. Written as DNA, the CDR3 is TGCGCCAGCTCACCATGGGGGGACAGGGGAGATGAGCAGTTCTTC.

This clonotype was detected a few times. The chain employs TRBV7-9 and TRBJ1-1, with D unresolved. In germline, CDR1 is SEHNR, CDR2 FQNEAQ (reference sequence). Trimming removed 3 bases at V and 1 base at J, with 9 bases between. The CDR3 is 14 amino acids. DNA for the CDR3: TGTGCCAGCAGCTTGGGCGGAAGGAACACTGAAGCTTTCTTT. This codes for CASSLGGRNTEAFF.

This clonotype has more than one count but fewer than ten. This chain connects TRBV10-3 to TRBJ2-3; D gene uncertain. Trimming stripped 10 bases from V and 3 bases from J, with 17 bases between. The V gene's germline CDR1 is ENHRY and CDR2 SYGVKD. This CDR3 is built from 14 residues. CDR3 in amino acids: CATSGRNRTDTQYF. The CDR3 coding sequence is TGTGCCACCTCTGGGCGGAATCGTACAGATACGCAGTATTTT.

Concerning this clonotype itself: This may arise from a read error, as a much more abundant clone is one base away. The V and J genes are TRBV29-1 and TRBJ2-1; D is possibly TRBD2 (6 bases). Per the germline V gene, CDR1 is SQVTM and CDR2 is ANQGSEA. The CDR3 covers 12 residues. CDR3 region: CSSGDSYNERFF. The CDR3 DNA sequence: TGCAGCTCCGGGGACTCCTACAATGAGCGGTTCTTC.

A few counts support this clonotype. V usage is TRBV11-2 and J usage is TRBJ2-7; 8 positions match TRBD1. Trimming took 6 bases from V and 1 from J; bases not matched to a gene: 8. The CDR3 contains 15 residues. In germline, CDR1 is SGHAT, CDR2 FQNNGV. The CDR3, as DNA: TGTGCCAGCAGTCAAGGGACAGGTAGATCCTACGAGCAGTACTTC. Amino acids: CASSQGTGRSYEQYF.

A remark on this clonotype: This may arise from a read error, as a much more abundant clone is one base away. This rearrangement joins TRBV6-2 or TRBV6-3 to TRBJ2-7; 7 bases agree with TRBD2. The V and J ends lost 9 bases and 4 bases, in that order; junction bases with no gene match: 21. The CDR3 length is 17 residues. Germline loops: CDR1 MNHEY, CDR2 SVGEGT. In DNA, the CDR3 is TGTGCCAGAAGTAAACCGGGCACAACTAGCGCGCCGTACGAGCAGTACTTC. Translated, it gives CARSKPGTTSAPYEQYF.

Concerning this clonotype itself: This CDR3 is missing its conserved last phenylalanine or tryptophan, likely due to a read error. The CDR3 spells CTNSLSGRAGEQYI. CDR3 DNA sequence: TGTACCAACAGCTTATCTGGGAGGGCCGGTGAGCAGTACATC. The rearrangement joins TRBV11-1 to TRBJ2-7, with 7 positions matching TRBD2. This CDR3 has 14 residues. Germline CDR1 SGHAT, CDR2 FQDESV (reference sequence).

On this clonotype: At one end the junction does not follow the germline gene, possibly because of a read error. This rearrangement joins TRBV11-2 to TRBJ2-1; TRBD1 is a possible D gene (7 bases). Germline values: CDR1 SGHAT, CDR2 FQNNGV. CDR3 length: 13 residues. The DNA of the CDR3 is TGTGCCGGCCGGAACAGGGGAGGCAATGAGCAGTCCTTC. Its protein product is CAGRNRGGNEQSF.

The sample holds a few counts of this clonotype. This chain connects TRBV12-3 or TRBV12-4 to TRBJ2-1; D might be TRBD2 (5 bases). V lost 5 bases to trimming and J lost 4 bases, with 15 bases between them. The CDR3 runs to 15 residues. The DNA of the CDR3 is TGTGCCAGCAGTCCCCGAGGAGCGGTATACAATGAGCAGTTCTTC. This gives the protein CASSPRGAVYNEQFF.

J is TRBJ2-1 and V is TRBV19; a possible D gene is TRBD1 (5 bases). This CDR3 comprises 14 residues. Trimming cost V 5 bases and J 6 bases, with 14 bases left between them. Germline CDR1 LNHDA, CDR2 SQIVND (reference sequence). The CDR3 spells CASSPQDIGNEQFF. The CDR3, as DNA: TGTGCCAGTAGTCCGCAGGACATTGGCAATGAGCAGTTCTTC.

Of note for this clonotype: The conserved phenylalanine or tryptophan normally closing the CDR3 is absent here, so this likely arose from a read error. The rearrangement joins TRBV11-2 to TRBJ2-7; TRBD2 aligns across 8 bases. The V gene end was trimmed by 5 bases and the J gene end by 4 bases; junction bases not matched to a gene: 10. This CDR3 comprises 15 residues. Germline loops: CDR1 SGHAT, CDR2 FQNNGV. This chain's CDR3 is CASSTTSGRGYEQYY. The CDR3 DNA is TGTGCCAGCAGCACCACCAGCGGGAGAGGGTACGAGCAGTACTAT.

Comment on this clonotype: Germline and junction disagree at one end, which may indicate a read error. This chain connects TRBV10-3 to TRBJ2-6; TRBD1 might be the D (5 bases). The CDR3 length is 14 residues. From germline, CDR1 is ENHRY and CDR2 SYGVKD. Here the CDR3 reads CVISKNSGANVLTF. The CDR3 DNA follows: TGTGTCATCAGTAAGAACTCTGGGGCCAACGTCCTGACTTTT.

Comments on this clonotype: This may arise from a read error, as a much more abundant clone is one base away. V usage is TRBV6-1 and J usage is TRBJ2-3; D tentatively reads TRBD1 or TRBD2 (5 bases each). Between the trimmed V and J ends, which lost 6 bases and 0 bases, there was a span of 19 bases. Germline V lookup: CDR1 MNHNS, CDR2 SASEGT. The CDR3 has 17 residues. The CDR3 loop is CASRGRGSAGSTDTQYF. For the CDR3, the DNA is TGTGCCAGCAGGGGAAGAGGGAGCGCAGGGAGCACAGATACGCAGTATTTT.

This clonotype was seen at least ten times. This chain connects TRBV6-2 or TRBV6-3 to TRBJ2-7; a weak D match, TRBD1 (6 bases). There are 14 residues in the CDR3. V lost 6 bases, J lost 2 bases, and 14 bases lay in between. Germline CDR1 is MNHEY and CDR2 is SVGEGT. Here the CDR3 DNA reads TGTGCCAGCAGCTATGGACAGCTTGCCTACGAGCAGTACTTC. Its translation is CASSYGQLAYEQYF.

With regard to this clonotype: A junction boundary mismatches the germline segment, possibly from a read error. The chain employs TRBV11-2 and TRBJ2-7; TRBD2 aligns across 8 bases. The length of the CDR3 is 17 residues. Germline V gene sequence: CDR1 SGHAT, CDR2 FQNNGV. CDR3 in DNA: TGTGCCAGCTGCTTAGGGAAAACGGGACTAGTTGTCCACGAGCCGTACTTC. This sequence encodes CASCLGKTGLVVHEPYF.

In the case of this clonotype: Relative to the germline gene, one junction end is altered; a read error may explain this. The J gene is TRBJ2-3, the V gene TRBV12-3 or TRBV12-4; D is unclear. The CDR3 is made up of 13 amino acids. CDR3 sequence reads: CANSSGLLDTQYF. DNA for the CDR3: TGTGCCAACAGTTCCGGGCTGTTGGATACACAGTATTTT.

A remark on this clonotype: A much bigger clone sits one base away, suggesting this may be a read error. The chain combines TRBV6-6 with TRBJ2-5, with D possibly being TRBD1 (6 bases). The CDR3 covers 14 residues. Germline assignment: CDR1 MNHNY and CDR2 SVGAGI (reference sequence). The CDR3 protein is CASSYSQGQETEYF. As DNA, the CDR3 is TGTGCCAGCAGTTACTCACAGGGACAAGAGACCGAGTACTTC.

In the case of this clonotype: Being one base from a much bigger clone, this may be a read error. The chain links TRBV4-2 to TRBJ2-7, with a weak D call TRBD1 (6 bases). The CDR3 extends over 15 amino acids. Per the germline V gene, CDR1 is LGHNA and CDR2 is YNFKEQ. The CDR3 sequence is CTSSQDFTGFNEQYF. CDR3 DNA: TGTACCAGCAGCCAAGATTTCACAGGGTTTAACGAGCAGTACTTC.